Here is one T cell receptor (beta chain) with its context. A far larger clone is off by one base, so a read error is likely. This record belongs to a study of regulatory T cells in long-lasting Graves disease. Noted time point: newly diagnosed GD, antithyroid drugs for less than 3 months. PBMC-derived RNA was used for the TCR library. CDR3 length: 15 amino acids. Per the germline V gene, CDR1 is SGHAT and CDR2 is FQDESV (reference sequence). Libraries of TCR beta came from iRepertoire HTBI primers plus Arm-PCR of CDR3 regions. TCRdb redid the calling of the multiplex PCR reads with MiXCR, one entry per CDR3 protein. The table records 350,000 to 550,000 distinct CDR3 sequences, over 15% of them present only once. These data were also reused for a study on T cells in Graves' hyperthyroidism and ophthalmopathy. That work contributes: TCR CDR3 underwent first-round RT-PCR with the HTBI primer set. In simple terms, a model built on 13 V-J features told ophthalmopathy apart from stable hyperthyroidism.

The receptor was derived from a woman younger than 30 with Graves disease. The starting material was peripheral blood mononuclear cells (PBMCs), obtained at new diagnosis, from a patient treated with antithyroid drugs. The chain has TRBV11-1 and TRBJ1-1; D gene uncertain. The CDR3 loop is CASSRLDGKNTVAFF. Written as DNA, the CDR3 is TGTGCCAGCAGCCGCCTGGACGGTAAGAACACTGTAGCTTTCTTT.